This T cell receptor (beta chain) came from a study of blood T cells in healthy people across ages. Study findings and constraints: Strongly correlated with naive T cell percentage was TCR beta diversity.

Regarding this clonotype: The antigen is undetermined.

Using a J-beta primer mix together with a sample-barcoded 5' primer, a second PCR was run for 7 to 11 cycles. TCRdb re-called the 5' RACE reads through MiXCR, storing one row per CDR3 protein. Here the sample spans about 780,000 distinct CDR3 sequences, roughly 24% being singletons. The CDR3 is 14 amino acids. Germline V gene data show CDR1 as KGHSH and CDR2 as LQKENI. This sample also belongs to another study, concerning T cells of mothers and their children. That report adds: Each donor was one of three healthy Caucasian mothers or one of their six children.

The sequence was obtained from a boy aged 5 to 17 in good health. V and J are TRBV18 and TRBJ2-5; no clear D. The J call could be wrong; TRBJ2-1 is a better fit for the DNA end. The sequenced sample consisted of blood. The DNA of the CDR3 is TGTGCCAGCTCACCCGACACAGAGTACAATGAGCAGTTCTTC. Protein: CASSPDTEYNEQFF.